The source of this TCR beta chain is a study of shared clonotypes between healthy human individuals. Study-level results: Clonotypes shared by all four sorted-subset donors had higher generation probabilities than non-shared clonotypes. For naive CD4 cells, approximately 4.7% of clonotypes were shared across a handful of donors.

Each subset's genomic DNA was split evenly across several immunoSEQ plates. Data came from immunoSEQ multiplex PCR; TCRdb stores just in-frame clones and leaves some out. The sample contains roughly 2.2 million clones, 85% to 95% of which appear only once. As concerns this clone: Its specificity is not known. Distinct nucleotide sequences in the sample also encode this CDR3.

V gave up 3 bases and J gave up 0 bases; unmatched junction bases: 2. The CDR3 sequence is 15 residues long. CDR1 and CDR2 (germline): SGHRS, YFSETQ. Subsets obtained from CD4+ cells comprised CD45RA+ naive and CD45RA-negative memory cells. The J gene is TRBJ1-4, the V gene TRBV5-1; 7 bases are shared with TRBD1. The sequenced sample was naive CD4+ T cells from PBMCs. Subset in this sample: CD45RA+ positively selected. The clonotype was recovered from a man between 18 and 35 years old in good health. Some clones in this sample may be carry-over from other donors' samples. The CDR3 DNA reads TGCGCCAGCAGCTCCCAGGGGGCAACTAATGAAAAACTGTTTTTT. As protein: CASSSQGATNEKLFF.